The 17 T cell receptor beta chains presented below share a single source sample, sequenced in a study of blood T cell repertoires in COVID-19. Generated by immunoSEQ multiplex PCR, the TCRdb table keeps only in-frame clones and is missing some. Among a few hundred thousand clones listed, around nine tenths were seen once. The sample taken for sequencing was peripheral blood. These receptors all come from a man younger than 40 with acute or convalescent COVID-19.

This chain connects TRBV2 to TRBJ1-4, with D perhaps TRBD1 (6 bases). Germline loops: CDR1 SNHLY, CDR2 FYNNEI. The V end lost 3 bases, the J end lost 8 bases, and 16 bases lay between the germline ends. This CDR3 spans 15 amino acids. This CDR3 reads CASSDRQGSGEKLFF. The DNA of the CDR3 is TGTGCCAGCAGTGATAGGCAGGGGAGCGGCGAAAAACTGTTTTTT.

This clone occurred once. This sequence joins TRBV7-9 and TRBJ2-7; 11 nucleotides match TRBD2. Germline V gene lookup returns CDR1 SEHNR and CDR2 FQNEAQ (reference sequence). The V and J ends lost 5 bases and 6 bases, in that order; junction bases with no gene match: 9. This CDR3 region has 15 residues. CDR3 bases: TGTGCCAGCAGCCCGAGGACTAGCGGGCTTAGCGAGCAGTACTTC. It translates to CASSPRTSGLSEQYF.

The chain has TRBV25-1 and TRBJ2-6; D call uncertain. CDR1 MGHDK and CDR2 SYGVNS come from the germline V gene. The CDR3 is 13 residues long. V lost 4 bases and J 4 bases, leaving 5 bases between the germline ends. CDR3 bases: TGTGCCAGCAGTGGAGTCGGGGCCAACGTCCTGACTTTC. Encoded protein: CASSGVGANVLTF.

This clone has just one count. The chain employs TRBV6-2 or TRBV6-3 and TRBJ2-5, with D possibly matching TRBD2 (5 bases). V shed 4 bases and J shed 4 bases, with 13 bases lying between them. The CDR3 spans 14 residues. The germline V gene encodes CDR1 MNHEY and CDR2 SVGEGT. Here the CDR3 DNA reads TGTGCCAGCAGTTCACGACATGGAGGAGAGACCCAGTACTTC. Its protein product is CASSSRHGGETQYF.

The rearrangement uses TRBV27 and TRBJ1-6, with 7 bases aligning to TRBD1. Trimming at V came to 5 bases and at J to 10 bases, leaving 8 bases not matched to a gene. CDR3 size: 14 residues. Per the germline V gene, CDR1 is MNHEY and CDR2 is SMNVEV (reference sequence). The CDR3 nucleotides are TGTGCCAGCAGTCACGACAGGGCAGGGTCACCCCTCCACTTT. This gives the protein CASSHDRAGSPLHF.

As DNA, the CDR3 is TGTGCCAGCTCACCCGAGGCACCCTATAGCAATCAGCCCCAGCATTTT. This gives the protein CASSPEAPYSNQPQHF. This chain links TRBV18 with TRBJ1-5; unclear D gene. This CDR3 has 16 amino acids. CDR1 and CDR2 (germline): KGHSH, LQKENI. V was shortened by 3 bases and J by 0 bases, with 12 bases between the two germline ends.

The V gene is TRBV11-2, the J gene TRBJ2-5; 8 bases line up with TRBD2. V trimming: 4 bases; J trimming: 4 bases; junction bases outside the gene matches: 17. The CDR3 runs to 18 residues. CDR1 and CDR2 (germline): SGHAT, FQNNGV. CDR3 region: CASSSQGRAGALLETQYF. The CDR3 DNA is TGTGCCAGCAGCTCACAAGGGCGAGCGGGAGCCCTACTAGAGACCCAGTACTTC.

The CDR3 region is CASSLGLGEQYF. CDR3 sequence (DNA): TGCGCCAGCAGCCTAGGACTGGGAGAGCAGTACTTC. V gene TRBV5-1 combines with J gene TRBJ2-7, with a possible D match to TRBD2 (5 bases). The V gene lost 4 bases and the J gene lost 7 bases, with 12 bases spanning the gap. The CDR3 contains 12 residues. Germline assignment: CDR1 SGHRS and CDR2 YFSETQ. The variable domain in full, completed from reference TRBV5-1 and TRBJ2-7, reads KAGVTQTPRYLIKTRGQQVTLSCSPISGHRSVSWYQQTPGQGLQFLFEYFSETQRNKGNFPGRFSGRQFSNSRSEMNVSTLELGDSALYLCASSLGLGEQYFGPGTRLTVT.

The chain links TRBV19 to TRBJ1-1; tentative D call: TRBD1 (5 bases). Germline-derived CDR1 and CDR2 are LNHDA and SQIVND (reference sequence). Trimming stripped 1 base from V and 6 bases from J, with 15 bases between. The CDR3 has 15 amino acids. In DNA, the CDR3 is TGTGCCAGTAGTATAGCGGGAGCCCTAGGGGCTGAAGCTTTCTTT. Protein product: CASSIAGALGAEAFF.

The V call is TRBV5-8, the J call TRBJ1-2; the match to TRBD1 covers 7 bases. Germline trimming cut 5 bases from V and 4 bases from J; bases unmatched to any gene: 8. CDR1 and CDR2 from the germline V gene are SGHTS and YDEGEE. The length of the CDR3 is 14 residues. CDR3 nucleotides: TGTGCCAGCAGGTCGGACAGGCGGATCTATGGCTACACCTTC. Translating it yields CASRSDRRIYGYTF.

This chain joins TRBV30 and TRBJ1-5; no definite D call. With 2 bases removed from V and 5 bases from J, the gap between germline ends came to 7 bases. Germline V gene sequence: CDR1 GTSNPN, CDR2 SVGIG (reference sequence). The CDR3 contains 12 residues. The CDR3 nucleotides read TGTGCCTGGAGTACGGGATATCAGCCCCAGCATTTT. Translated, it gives CAWSTGYQPQHF.

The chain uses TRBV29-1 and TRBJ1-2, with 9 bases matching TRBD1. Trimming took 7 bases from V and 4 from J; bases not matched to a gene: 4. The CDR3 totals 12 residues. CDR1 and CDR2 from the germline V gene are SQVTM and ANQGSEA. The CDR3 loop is CSAKDRGYGYTF. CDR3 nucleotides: TGCAGCGCTAAGGACAGGGGCTATGGCTACACCTTC.

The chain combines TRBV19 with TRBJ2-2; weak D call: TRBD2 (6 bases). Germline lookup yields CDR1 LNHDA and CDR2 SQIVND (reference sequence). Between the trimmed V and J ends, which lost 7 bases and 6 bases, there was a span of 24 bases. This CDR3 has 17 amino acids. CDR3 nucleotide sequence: TGTGCCAGTATTCCGAATGGAGGGTTGGGCGACGCCGGGGAGCTGTTTTTT. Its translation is CASIPNGGLGDAGELFF.

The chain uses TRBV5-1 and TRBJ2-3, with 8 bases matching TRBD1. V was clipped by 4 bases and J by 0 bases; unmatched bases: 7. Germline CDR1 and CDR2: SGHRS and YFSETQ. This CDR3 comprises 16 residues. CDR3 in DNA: TGCGCCAGCAGCCCCGGGACAGGTTATAGCACAGATACGCAGTATTTT. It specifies CASSPGTGYSTDTQYF.

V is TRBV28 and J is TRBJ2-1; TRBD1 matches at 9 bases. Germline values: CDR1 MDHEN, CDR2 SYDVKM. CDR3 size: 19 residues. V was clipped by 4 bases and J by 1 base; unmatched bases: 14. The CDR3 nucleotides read TGTGCCAGCAGTTCCGGGACAGGGTATTTTACTGGGTCCTACAATGAGCAGTTCTTC. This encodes CASSSGTGYFTGSYNEQFF.

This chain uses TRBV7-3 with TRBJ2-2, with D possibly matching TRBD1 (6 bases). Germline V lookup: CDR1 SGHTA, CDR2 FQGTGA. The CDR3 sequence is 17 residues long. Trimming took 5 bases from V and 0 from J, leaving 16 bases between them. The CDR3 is CASSPKDSISNTGELFF. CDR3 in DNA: TGTGCCAGCAGCCCAAAGGACAGCATCTCGAACACCGGGGAGCTGTTTTTT.

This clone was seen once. The CDR3 is CASSLVSGEYYEQYF. The CDR3 nucleotides are TGTGCCAGCAGTTTAGTCTCAGGGGAATACTACGAGCAGTACTTC. The V and J genes are TRBV27 and TRBJ2-7, with a tentative D call TRBD1 (6 bases). Germline V gene sequence: CDR1 MNHEY, CDR2 SMNVEV (reference sequence). Trimming took 2 bases from V and 3 from J, leaving 14 bases between them. The CDR3 covers 15 residues.